The sample holds one count of the clone carrying this T cell receptor beta chain. Its antigen is currently unknown. This sample was taken from a study of CD8 T cells in Susac syndrome. Findings of the study overall: A relatively small number of individuals underwent TCR sequencing and HLA analysis.

About 0.5 to 1 ug RNA was reverse transcribed with random hexamers. Using its own MiXCR run on the immunoSEQ multiplex PCR reads, TCRdb lists one record per CDR3 protein. The data hold about 200,000 distinct CDR3 sequences, with 90% to 95% observed a single time. V was clipped by 4 bases and J by 4 bases; unmatched bases: 6. This CDR3 region has 14 residues. CDR1 is SGHRS and CDR2 is YFSETQ in the germline V gene. Sequencing of TCR beta was carried out in blood CD8+ and CD4+ T cells. This clonotype was obtained from a human donor with multiple sclerosis. This chain joins TRBV5-1 and TRBJ1-2; 8 bases fit TRBD1. Sequenced sample: CD4+ T cells from PBMCs. CDR3 in amino acids: CASSLGQGSYGYTF. The CDR3 DNA is TGCGCCAGCAGCCTAGGACAGGGAAGCTATGGCTACACCTTC.